This is a list of T cell receptor beta chains from one sample in a study of beta chain features in type 1 diabetes. Repertoires were generated with immunoSEQ multiplex PCR, while TCRdb's copy carries only in-frame clones and drops some. Of under 300,000 clones in the sample, about 15% were seen once. Sequencing input: naive CD4+ T cells from blood. Source of these receptors: a man aged 25-45 years with type 1 diabetes. The conserved cysteine and the conserved F or W are not part of the CDR3 here. The D gene is left open where the match is weak.

j_gene,v_gene,d_gene,CDR3aa
TRBJ1-1,TRBV9,NA,ASSVGEGRTNAEAF
TRBJ2-5,TRBV2,NA,ASSELGVGETQY
TRBJ2-5,TRBV5-1,NA,ASSPGVGGETQY
TRBJ1-4,TRBV6-5,NA,ASSYPSEKLF
TRBJ1-2,TRBV6-6,NA,ASRYEEGYT
TRBJ2-4,TRBV30,NA,AWSAGLLAKNIQY
TRBJ2-1,TRBV7-2,NA,ASSSGTNYNEQF
TRBJ2-1,TRBV2,NA,ASRRESNEQF
TRBJ2-1,TRBV18,NA,ASSPTGYSNEQF
TRBJ1-2,TRBV27,NA,ASSPDGGDTNYGYT
TRBJ2-7,TRBV18,TRBD2,ASSPPGLAGTYEQY
TRBJ2-7,TRBV9,TRBD2,ASSVDRGSHYEQY
TRBJ2-1,TRBV29-1,TRBD2,SVERPQGRASGRWGQF
TRBJ2-7,TRBV27,NA,ASSLAGPYEQY
TRBJ2-5,TRBV5-1,NA,ASSFIDIQETQY
TRBJ2-5,TRBV7-9,NA,ASSKQAGTQY
TRBJ1-2,TRBV5-4,NA,ASSLDRNYGYT
TRBJ1-2,TRBV30,TRBD1,AGGTALYGYT
TRBJ1-1,TRBV2,NA,ASSEATGFPEAF
TRBJ2-3,TRBV5-1,NA,ASSLEGHGSDTQY
TRBJ1-1,TRBV27,NA,ASSLDGFGTEAF
TRBJ2-7,TRBV7-9,TRBD1,ASSLEGQGAYEQY
TRBJ2-5,TRBV6-1,NA,ASSGPTSWETQY
TRBJ1-4,TRBV6-5,TRBD1,ASRHDRGYEKLF
TRBJ1-6,TRBV18,TRBD1,ASSSGTEVSPLH
TRBJ2-6,TRBV11-2,NA,ASSLASGAGAGANVLT
TRBJ2-7,TRBV7-9,TRBD1,ASRSGTGYEQY
TRBJ1-3,TRBV5-1,TRBD1,ASSGGQVASGNTIY
TRBJ2-1,TRBV7-9,NA,ASSPRGLVGSNEQF
TRBJ2-5,TRBV27,NA,ASSSPGRGETQY
TRBJ1-2,TRBV18,NA,ASSPLQRNEGYT
TRBJ2-3,TRBV7-6,TRBD2,ASSRRGLAADTQY
TRBJ2-3,TRBV7-9,TRBD1,ASSPQGGPTDTQY
TRBJ2-2,TRBV30,NA,AWSELAGELF
TRBJ1-1,TRBV2,TRBD1,ASSAPGQGASRTEAF
TRBJ1-2,TRBV19,NA,ASSIRSRGILDYGYT
TRBJ1-2,TRBV7-6,TRBD1,ASSASGQGFYGYT
TRBJ1-2,TRBV5-1,NA,ASSLGVAGYGYT
TRBJ2-7,TRBV4-1,NA,ASSQESYGAYEQY
TRBJ2-3,TRBV7-2,TRBD2,ASSPRTSLFPTQY
TRBJ1-2,TRBV2,TRBD1,ASRTGGNYGYT